This T cell receptor (beta chain) was observed in a study of T-cell reconstitution after alpha-beta-depleted transplantation in children. This clonotype was counted a few times. The TCRbeta library incorporated unique molecular identifiers. MiXCR, run by TCRdb on the PCR reads, gives a single entry per CDR3 protein. The repertoire holds about 600,000 distinct CDR3 sequences, with approximately 22% as singletons. Germline CDR1 and CDR2: LNHDA and SQIVND (reference sequence). The CDR3 is 14 amino acids. V lost 7 bases and J lost 3; bases outside the gene matches: 8. The receptor was isolated from a boy in the first two years of life who had a stem cell transplant for acute myeloid leukemia, so the T cells may come from the graft donor. Sequencing was performed on PBMCs, mostly from graft donor cells, taken 360 days after TCRalphabeta/CD19-depleted stem cell transplant. The V call is TRBV19, the J call TRBJ1-1; 7 bases match TRBD1. The CDR3 DNA follows: TGTGCCAGTAAACCGGGACAGTACTACACTGAAGCTTTCTTT. Its translation: CASKPGQYYTEAFF.